The sequence of this TCR beta chain was determined in a study of immune cell composition in non-small cell lung cancer. Normal lung sampling was at least 3 cm from the tumour, as distant as possible. Profiled with immunoSEQ multiplex PCR; TCRdb holds only in-frame clones, not every one. The sample carries 6,600 or so clones, approximately 77% recorded once. The germline V gene encodes CDR1 MGHRA and CDR2 YSYEKL. The CDR3 is made up of 13 amino acids. V was shortened by 1 base and J by 2 bases, with 5 bases between the two germline ends. The TCR sequence derives from a human donor with non-small cell lung cancer. The sequenced sample consisted of non-adjacent lung tissue. V and J are TRBV4-1 and TRBJ2-5; D gene unclear. CDR3 in amino acids: CASSQASQETQYF. The CDR3 coding sequence is TGCGCCAGCAGCCAAGCCTCGCAAGAGACCCAGTACTTC.